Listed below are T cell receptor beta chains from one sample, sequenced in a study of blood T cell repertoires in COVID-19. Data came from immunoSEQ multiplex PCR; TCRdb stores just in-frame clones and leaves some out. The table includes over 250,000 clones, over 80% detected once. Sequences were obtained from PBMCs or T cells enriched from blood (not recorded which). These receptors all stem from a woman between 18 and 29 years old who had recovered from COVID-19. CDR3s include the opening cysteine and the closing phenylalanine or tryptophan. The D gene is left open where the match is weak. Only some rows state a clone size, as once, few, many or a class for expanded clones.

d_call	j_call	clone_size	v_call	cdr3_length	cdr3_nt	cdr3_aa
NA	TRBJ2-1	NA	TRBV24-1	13	TGTGCCACCAGTGATAGGTGGACAGATGAGCAGTTCTTC	CATSDRWTDEQFF
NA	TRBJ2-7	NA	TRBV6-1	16	TGTGCCAGCAGTGAACAGGGTCCAGGGCTCGCCTACGAGCAGTACTTC	CASSEQGPGLAYEQYF
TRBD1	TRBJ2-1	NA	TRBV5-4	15	TGTGCCAGCAGCCGAGGCACGACAGGGTTGGGTGAGCAGTTCTTC	CASSRGTTGLGEQFF
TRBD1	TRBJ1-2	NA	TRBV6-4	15	TGTGCCAGCAGTGAAGATATATCAGGGGGAGGAGGCTACACCTTC	CASSEDISGGGGYTF
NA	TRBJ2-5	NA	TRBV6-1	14	TGTGCCAGCAGTGAAGCGCCAGGGGTGGAGACCCAGTACTTC	CASSEAPGVETQYF
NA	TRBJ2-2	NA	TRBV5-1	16	TGCGCCAGCAGTTCAGGGGTGAATGCGGACACCGGGGAGCTGTTTTTT	CASSSGVNADTGELFF
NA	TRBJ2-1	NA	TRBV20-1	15	TGCAGTGCTAGTTCAGGGGCGAGCTCCTACAATGAGCAGTTCTTC	CSASSGASSYNEQFF
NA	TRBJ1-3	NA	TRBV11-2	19	TGTGCCAGCAGCTTTCTAGCCGGGACTCAGCCCCACTCTGGAAACACCATATATTTT	CASSFLAGTQPHSGNTIYF
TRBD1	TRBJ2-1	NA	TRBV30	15	TGTGCCTGGAGTGTAGGGACAGGGCCGGGGAATGAGCAGTTCTTC	CAWSVGTGPGNEQFF
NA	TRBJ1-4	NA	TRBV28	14	TGTGCCAGCAGTGGGGGGGCGCGAGGTGAAAAACTGTTTTTT	CASSGGARGEKLFF
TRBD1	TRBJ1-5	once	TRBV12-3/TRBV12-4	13	TGTGCCAGCAGTATCGACAGGGGCCAGCCCCAGCATTTT	CASSIDRGQPQHF
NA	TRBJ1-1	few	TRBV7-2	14	TGTGCCAGCAGCCCGAGAAGAGGGAACACTGAAGCTTTCTTT	CASSPRRGNTEAFF
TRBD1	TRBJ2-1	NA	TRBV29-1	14	TGCAGCGAGACTCCGGGACAGGTAGGCAATGAGCAGTTCTTC	CSETPGQVGNEQFF
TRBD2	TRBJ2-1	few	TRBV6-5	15	TGTGCCAGCGAGAAAACTAGCGGGGGGGCCGATGAGCAGTTCTTC	CASEKTSGGADEQFF
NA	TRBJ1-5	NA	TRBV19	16	TGTGCCAGTAGTAGCCGGGACACCCATAGCAATCAGCCCCAGCATTTT	CASSSRDTHSNQPQHF
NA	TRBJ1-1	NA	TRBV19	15	TGTGCCAGTACGACCACGGGAGTGCTGAACACTGAAGCTTTCTTT	CASTTTGVLNTEAFF
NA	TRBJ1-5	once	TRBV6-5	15	TGTGCCAGCGCTAGGGGCCGGACAGTCGATCAGCCCCAGCATTTT	CASARGRTVDQPQHF